These T cell receptor beta chains were read from a single sample in a study of blood T cell repertoires in COVID-19. The method was immunoSEQ multiplex PCR; TCRdb's version includes in-frame clones alone and lacks a portion of them. This table has about 130,000 clones, 60% to 85% appearing once. Sequences were obtained from peripheral blood. The receptor source for this set is a man older than 75 with acute or convalescent COVID-19. Each CDR3 is given without its conserved first and last residue. Clone size is stated in some rows and not others, as once, few, many or a class when expanded.

V: TRBV9; size: NA; CDR3: ASSVNRDIFVGELF
V: TRBV10-3; size: NA; CDR3: AISSSGGAGLDEQY
V: TRBV13; size: NA; CDR3: ASSDRTGATNEQF
V: TRBV29-1; size: NA; CDR3: SVEVSRDNEQF
V: TRBV6-6; size: NA; CDR3: ASSGLGHLGGNTIY
V: TRBV6-5; size: NA; CDR3: ASSYVAGGTDTQY
V: TRBV7-2; size: few; CDR3: ASRYEGQLGYT
V: TRBV7-9; size: once; CDR3: ASSHTQGWAMGEQF
V: TRBV7-2; size: NA; CDR3: ASSNFRGDTQY
V: TRBV9; size: NA; CDR3: ASSVEGQRNTIY
V: TRBV18; size: few; CDR3: ASSPGGRQITGELF
V: TRBV5-1; size: NA; CDR3: ASSLAGAGYEQY
V: TRBV30; size: NA; CDR3: AWRREGGAYDTQY
V: TRBV6-2/TRBV6-3; size: NA; CDR3: ASSPDSRREGYT
V: TRBV7-9; size: NA; CDR3: ASRPTGQGWETQY
V: TRBV19; size: NA; CDR3: ASSMGTGPWYEQY
V: TRBV3-1/TRBV3-2; size: NA; CDR3: ASSLWRDRVTEAF
V: TRBV7-8; size: many; CDR3: ASSLGTTGNTIY
V: TRBV7-2; size: NA; CDR3: ASSWRAGAYPGELF
V: TRBV12-3/TRBV12-4; size: NA; CDR3: ASSLGAYEQY
V: TRBV6-4; size: NA; CDR3: ASSIQENQPQH
V: TRBV3-1/TRBV3-2; size: NA; CDR3: ASSQGGVGGYT
V: TRBV4-1; size: NA; CDR3: ASSQGRDGRNIQY
V: TRBV10-3; size: NA; CDR3: AISEDSLYGYT
V: TRBV5-1; size: NA; CDR3: ASSFEGNGPSVMAQY
V: TRBV19; size: NA; CDR3: ASSIGQGMILSGANVLT
V: TRBV11-2; size: once; CDR3: ASRSDRGSKVLRDTQY
V: TRBV2; size: NA; CDR3: ASGGQGAGEQY
V: TRBV18; size: NA; CDR3: ASSPRQGGQETQY
V: TRBV5-1; size: few; CDR3: ASTYKPRVRGETYNEQF
V: TRBV12-1; size: NA; CDR3: ASSFDPPDRGLSTEAF
V: TRBV7-3; size: NA; CDR3: ASSPTPNTEAF
V: TRBV7-9; size: NA; CDR3: ASTVGGTGPIRAYGYT
V: TRBV4-1; size: NA; CDR3: ASSQVAQGYNEQF
V: TRBV19; size: NA; CDR3: ASSIAGGVSSYEQY
V: TRBV2; size: NA; CDR3: ASRGTLNYGYT
V: TRBV7-7; size: NA; CDR3: ASSSNGGGGYNEQF
V: TRBV5-5; size: few; CDR3: ASSFLSSYNSPLH
V: TRBV4-1; size: NA; CDR3: ASSRVVGGARGYT
V: TRBV27; size: NA; CDR3: ASSPAGGRQTGELF
V: TRBV30; size: NA; CDR3: AWFQVNYGYT
V: TRBV7-9; size: NA; CDR3: ASSPQQGAAF
V: TRBV6-5; size: many; CDR3: ASRNIAGLGEKLF
V: TRBV27; size: once; CDR3: ASSLFQAAQDTQY
V: TRBV11-2; size: NA; CDR3: ASSPDGARTDTQY
V: TRBV30; size: NA; CDR3: AWRQERGQPQH
V: TRBV5-1; size: NA; CDR3: ASSPSGLPQETQY
V: TRBV9; size: NA; CDR3: ASSVSWGDYEQY
V: TRBV21-1; size: NA; CDR3: ASSKIGGQPQH
V: TRBV5-1; size: NA; CDR3: ASSLARTGVKGNEQF
V: TRBV7-8; size: NA; CDR3: ASSPGTGTQY
V: TRBV28; size: NA; CDR3: ASSPSGEADTQY
V: TRBV19; size: NA; CDR3: ASSRQAYQETQY
V: TRBV5-1; size: NA; CDR3: ASSFRAGPYNEQF
V: TRBV19; size: NA; CDR3: ASSSPGTGNTDTQY